This entry is about one TCR beta chain. Generated by immunoSEQ multiplex PCR, the TCRdb table keeps only in-frame clones and is missing some. The table includes roughly 70,000 clones, just under 90% detected once. This entry comes from a study of blood T cell repertoires in COVID-19. J gave up 4 bases and V 0 bases, and 15 bases lay outside the gene matches. This CDR3 is built from 18 residues. The germline V gene encodes CDR1 LGHNA and CDR2 YNFKEQ. The V gene is TRBV4-2, the J gene TRBJ2-7; TRBD1 matches 7 bases. The sequenced material came from peripheral blood. The clonotype comes from a man aged 60 to 69 with acute or convalescent COVID-19. CDR3: CASSQDLWNLGGQYEQYF. The CDR3 nucleotides are TGTGCCAGCAGCCAAGATTTGTGGAATCTTGGGGGACAGTACGAGCAGTACTTC.